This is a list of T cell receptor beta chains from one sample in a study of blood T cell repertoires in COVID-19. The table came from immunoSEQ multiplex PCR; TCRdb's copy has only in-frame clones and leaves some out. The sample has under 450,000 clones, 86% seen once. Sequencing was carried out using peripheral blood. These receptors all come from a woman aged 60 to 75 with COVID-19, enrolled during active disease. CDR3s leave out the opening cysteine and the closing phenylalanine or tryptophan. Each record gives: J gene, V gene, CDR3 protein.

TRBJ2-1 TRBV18 ASSPESTVYSYNEQF
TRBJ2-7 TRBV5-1 ASSLSTGGSEQY
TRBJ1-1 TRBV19 ASSTLGQRNTEAF
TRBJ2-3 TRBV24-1 ATAGGSGTGTDTQY
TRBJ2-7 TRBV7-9 ASSPPTGVDEQY
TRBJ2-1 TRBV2 ASSTIGLAGSEQF
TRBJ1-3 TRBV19 ASSWASGNTIY
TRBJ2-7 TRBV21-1 ARQRGSDEQY
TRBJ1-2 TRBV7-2 ASSPRTASYGYT
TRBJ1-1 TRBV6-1 ASSDGTAGNTEAF
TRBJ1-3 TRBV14 ATTAGGFGNTIY
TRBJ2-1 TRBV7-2 ASSPTRFAGGRNEQF
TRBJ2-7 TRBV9 ASSVVDGGEQY
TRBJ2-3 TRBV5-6 ASSKPGLAGGSTDTQY
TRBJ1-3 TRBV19 ASSKTVSGNTIY
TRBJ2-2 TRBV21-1 ASSPFTGELF
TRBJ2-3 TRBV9 ASSVGGPSDTQY
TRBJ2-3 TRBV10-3 AIRDPSGGDTDTQY
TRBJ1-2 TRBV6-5 ASSSSYSLANYGYT
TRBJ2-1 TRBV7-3 ASSVSGLAGGSIYNEQF
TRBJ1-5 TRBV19 ASLNDRFSNQPQH
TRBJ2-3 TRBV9 ASSADFGGGEQY
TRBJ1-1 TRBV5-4 ASSTESGLVTEAF
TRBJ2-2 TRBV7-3 ACRGANFPGELF
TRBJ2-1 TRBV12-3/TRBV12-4 ASSLSDEQF
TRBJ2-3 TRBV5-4 ASSSYNLAGGSIDTQY
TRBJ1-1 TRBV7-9 ASSFSVQGEAF
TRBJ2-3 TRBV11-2 ASSLVGGSTDTQY
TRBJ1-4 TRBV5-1 ASRGGALATNEKLF
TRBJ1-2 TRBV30 AYLVGQGLGGYT
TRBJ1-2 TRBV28 ASSRDRSYGYT
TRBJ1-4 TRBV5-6 ASSLAGRGKEKLF
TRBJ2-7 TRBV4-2 ASSQGTGRKHNYEQY
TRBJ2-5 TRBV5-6 ASSLEGGGASNQETQY
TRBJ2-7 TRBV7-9 ASKKEGIYEQY
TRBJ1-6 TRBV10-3 AISLDRGENSPLH
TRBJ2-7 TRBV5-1 ASSLLIAAREQY
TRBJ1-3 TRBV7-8 ASSLDPNSGNTIY
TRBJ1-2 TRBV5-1 ASSLESSGGYT
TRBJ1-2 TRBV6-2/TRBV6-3 ASSYRTNHGYT
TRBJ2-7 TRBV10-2 ASRPTSGGAYEQY
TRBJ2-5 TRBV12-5 ASGQLKETQY
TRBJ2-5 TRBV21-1 ASSKAGGQGAQETQY
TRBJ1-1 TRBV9 ASSVVGGQGSPEAF
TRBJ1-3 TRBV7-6 ASSLGQRNTIY
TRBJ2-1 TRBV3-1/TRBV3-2 ASSQEGTGVEQF
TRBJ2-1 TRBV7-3 ASSLTTSGTSGYNEQF
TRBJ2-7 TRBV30 AWNGGDEQY
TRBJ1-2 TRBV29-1 SVAQDRERCT
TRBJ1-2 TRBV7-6 ASSLEGQGDGGYT
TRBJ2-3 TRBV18 ASSPGWEADTQY
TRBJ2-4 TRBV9 ASSAGQRENIQY
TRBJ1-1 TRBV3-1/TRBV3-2 ASGQGGGGAF
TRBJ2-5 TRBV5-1 ASSLFGGASEETQY